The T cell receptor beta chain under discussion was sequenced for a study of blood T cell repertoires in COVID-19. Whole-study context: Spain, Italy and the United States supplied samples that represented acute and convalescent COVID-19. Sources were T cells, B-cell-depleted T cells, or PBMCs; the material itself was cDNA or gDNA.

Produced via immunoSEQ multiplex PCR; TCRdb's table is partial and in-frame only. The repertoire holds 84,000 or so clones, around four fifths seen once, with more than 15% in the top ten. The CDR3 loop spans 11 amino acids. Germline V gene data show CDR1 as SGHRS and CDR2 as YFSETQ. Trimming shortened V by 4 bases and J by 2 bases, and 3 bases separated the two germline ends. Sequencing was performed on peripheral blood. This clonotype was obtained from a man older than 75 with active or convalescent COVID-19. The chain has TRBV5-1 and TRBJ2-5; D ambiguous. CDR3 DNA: TGCGCCAGCAGCCAACAAGAGACCCAGTACTTC. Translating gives CASSQQETQYF.